These T cell receptor beta chains were read from a single sample in a study of T cells in localized non-small cell lung cancer. Assay: immunoSEQ multiplex PCR; the TCRdb copy retains only in-frame clones and omits some. In the table there are some 5,900 clones, 40% to 45% of which are singletons. The material sequenced was lung tumor tissue, taken before any cancer treatment. All receptors derive from a woman aged 40-69 years with stage II squamous cell lung carcinoma. The CDR3 runs from the conserved cysteine through the conserved F or W. A D gene is named only where the DNA matches it firmly. Part of the rows lack a size; the others show once, few, many or a class for expanded clones.

D	V	J	size	CDR3	DNA
NA	TRBV6-8	TRBJ1-3	NA	CASSTASGNTIYF	TGTGCCAGCTCGACAGCTTCTGGAAACACCATATATTTT
TRBD1	TRBV6-8	TRBJ1-5	NA	CASRGTGGNQPQHF	TGTGCCAGCAGAGGGACAGGGGGCAATCAGCCCCAGCATTTT
NA	TRBV6-8	TRBJ1-1	few	CASSSSGLEAFF	TGTGCCAGCAGTTCCTCCGGACTAGAAGCTTTCTTT
TRBD1	TRBV29-1	TRBJ1-2	NA	CSVDRGQGYGYTF	TGCAGCGTTGATAGGGGACAGGGTTATGGCTACACCTTC
NA	TRBV28	TRBJ1-6	NA	CASLRAVDYNSPLHF	TGTGCCAGCCTTCGGGCAGTGGACTATAATTCACCCCTCCACTTT
NA	TRBV10-2	TRBJ1-1	few	CASSEPDRMNTEAFF	TGCGCCAGCAGTGAGCCCGACCGTATGAACACTGAAGCTTTCTTT
TRBD2	TRBV11-3	TRBJ2-1	few	CASSLDPGTRAYNEQFF	TGTGCCAGCAGCTTAGATCCCGGGACTAGGGCCTACAATGAGCAGTTCTTC
NA	TRBV11-3	TRBJ1-4	few	CASSLDWTNEKLFF	TGTGCCAGCAGCCTTGACTGGACTAATGAAAAACTGTTTTTT
TRBD1	TRBV11-3	TRBJ2-7	large	CASSFSGTGGYEQYF	TGTGCCAGCAGCTTCTCCGGGACAGGGGGCTACGAGCAGTACTTC
TRBD1	TRBV28	TRBJ2-2	few	CASRPGTGGTGELFF	TGTGCCAGCAGACCCGGGACAGGGGGGACCGGGGAGCTGTTTTTT
NA	TRBV6-8	TRBJ1-2	few	CASSTPRGAQGSFCGYTF	TGTGCCAGCAGTACCCCACGGGGGGCGCAGGGGTCATTCTGTGGCTACACCTTC
TRBD1	TRBV5-1	TRBJ2-5	once	CASSFPTGKETQYF	TGCGCCAGCAGCTTCCCGACAGGGAAAGAGACCCAGTACTTC
NA	TRBV15	TRBJ1-2	NA	CATSSSRANYGYTF	TGTGCCACCAGCAGTAGCAGGGCTAACTATGGCTACACCTTC
TRBD1	TRBV18	TRBJ1-4	NA	CASSDRVGEKLFF	TGTGCCAGCTCAGACAGGGTAGGAGAAAAACTGTTTTTT
NA	TRBV18	TRBJ2-3	NA	CASSPSITDTQYF	TGTGCCAGCTCACCAAGTATCACAGATACGCAGTATTTT
NA	TRBV19	TRBJ1-2	NA	CASSIVVGGTTYGYTF	TGTGCCAGTAGTATAGTGGTCGGGGGCACTACCTATGGCTACACCTTC
TRBD1	TRBV11-3	TRBJ1-2	NA	CASSPSGQGSYGYTF	TGTGCCAGCAGCCCTTCCGGACAGGGGAGCTATGGCTACACCTTC
NA	TRBV6-1	TRBJ2-2	few	CASSEERVNTGELFF	TGTGCCAGCAGTGAAGAACGGGTGAACACCGGGGAGCTGTTTTTT
TRBD2	TRBV19	TRBJ2-5	NA	CASRQAGETQYF	TGTGCCAGTAGACAGGCGGGGGAGACCCAATACTTC
NA	TRBV27	TRBJ1-2	few	CASSGRWRGSYGYTF	TGTGCCAGCAGCGGGCGGTGGAGGGGGTCCTATGGCTACACCTTC
NA	TRBV6-1	TRBJ1-6	few	CASSEGGRTGSPLHF	TGTGCCAGCAGTGAAGGGGGTCGTACGGGATCACCCCTCCACTTT
TRBD2	TRBV4-1	TRBJ2-4	few	CASSQSGGLAKNIQYF	TGCGCCAGCAGCCAAAGCGGGGGTCTAGCCAAAAACATTCAGTACTTC
NA	TRBV29-1	TRBJ1-1	NA	CSANKGEPEAFF	TGCAGCGCAAATAAAGGGGAACCTGAAGCTTTCTTT
NA	TRBV11-3	TRBJ1-1	many	CASSLAGLGTEAFF	TGTGCCAGCAGCTTGGCCGGGCTGGGCACTGAAGCTTTCTTT
TRBD1	TRBV19	TRBJ2-1	few	CASSPDRGHEQFF	TGTGCCAGTAGTCCCGACAGGGGACATGAGCAGTTCTTC
NA	TRBV1	TRBJ2-1	medium-sized	CASTPPGTTPNEQFF	TGCGCCAGCACCCCCCCCGGGACTACCCCCAATGAGCAGTTCTTC
TRBD1	TRBV28	TRBJ1-1	few	CASRRIDRDDTEAFF	TGTGCCAGCAGGAGGATTGACAGGGACGACACTGAAGCTTTCTTT
TRBD1	TRBV11-3	TRBJ2-6	few	CASSSIVVTGGAAGANVLTF	TGTGCCAGCAGCTCGATTGTTGTTACAGGGGGCGCAGCTGGGGCCAACGTCCTGACTTTC
TRBD2	TRBV28	TRBJ2-7	NA	CASSPSGTSYEQYF	TGTGCCAGCAGCCCCAGCGGGACCAGCTACGAGCAGTACTTC
TRBD1	TRBV9	TRBJ2-1	few	CASSHPTGGNNEQFF	TGTGCCAGCAGCCACCCAACAGGGGGGAACAATGAGCAGTTCTTC
NA	TRBV10-2	TRBJ1-1	NA	CASSEYLDPEAFF	TGCGCCAGCAGTGAGTACCTGGACCCTGAAGCTTTCTTT
NA	TRBV19	TRBJ2-6	NA	CASSIASGANVLTF	TGTGCCAGTAGTATAGCCTCTGGGGCCAACGTCCTGACTTTC
NA	TRBV10-1	TRBJ1-5	NA	CASSRGNQPQHF	TGCGCCAGCAGTAGGGGAAATCAGCCCCAGCATTTT
NA	TRBV2	TRBJ1-4	NA	CASSPDFGREKLFF	TGTGCCAGCAGCCCGGACTTCGGCCGGGAAAAACTGTTTTTT
TRBD2	TRBV12-5	TRBJ2-2	once	CASGLPRLAGDTGELFF	TGTGCTAGTGGCTTACCGCGACTAGCGGGAGATACCGGGGAGCTGTTTTTT
NA	TRBV29-1	TRBJ2-1	NA	CSVETYRGISEQFF	TGCAGCGTTGAGACGTACCGGGGGATCTCCGAGCAGTTCTTC
TRBD1	TRBV19	TRBJ1-2	NA	CATQTGNYGYTF	TGTGCCACCCAGACAGGGAACTATGGCTACACCTTC
NA	TRBV18	TRBJ1-4	NA	CASSPDLGEKLFF	TGTGCCAGCTCACCGGACCTGGGTGAAAAACTGTTTTTT
TRBD1	TRBV19	TRBJ2-2	NA	CASVGTGGSGELFF	TGTGCCAGTGTGGGGACAGGGGGGTCCGGGGAGCTGTTTTTT
NA	TRBV23-1	TRBJ1-1	few	CARSAWTDHTEAFF	TGCGCCAGGTCTGCGTGGACAGACCACACTGAAGCTTTCTTT
NA	TRBV28	TRBJ1-5	NA	CASSLHVGSTGNQPQHF	TGTGCCAGCAGTCTCCACGTGGGGTCCACAGGCAATCAGCCCCAGCATTTT
NA	TRBV7-2	TRBJ1-4	NA	CASSFDVRREEKLFF	TGTGCCAGCAGCTTCGACGTCCGGCGGGAAGAAAAACTGTTTTTT